These 5 T cell receptor beta chains came from one sample sequenced in a study of T cells in Graves' hyperthyroidism and ophthalmopathy. Authors of the study amplified TCR beta CDR3 regions from RNA transcripts. During a first-round RT-PCR of the TCR CDR3, the HTBI primer set was used. TCRdb reprocessed the multiplex PCR reads with MiXCR, giving one entry per CDR3 protein. In the table there are about 59,000 distinct CDR3 sequences, roughly 50% of which are singletons. Sequencing was performed on blood. The receptor source for this set is an older woman with Graves' ophthalmopathy.

This clonotype turned up a few times. The V call is TRBV7-6, the J call TRBJ1-2, with TRBD1 matching 7 bases. Germline V CDR1 and CDR2: SGHVS, FNYEAQ. The CDR3 loop spans 14 amino acids. Losses at the gene ends were 1 base for V and 8 bases for J; bases not matched to a gene: 7. DNA of the CDR3: TGTGCCAGCAGCTTAGTTCCCGACAGGGACGGCTACACCTTC. Translated, it gives CASSLVPDRDGYTF.

This clonotype showed up many times. The J gene is TRBJ1-5, the V gene TRBV7-2; the D is unclear. V lost 5 bases and J 7 bases, leaving 21 bases between the germline ends. Per the germline V gene, CDR1 is SGHTA and CDR2 is FQGNSA. This CDR3 spans 16 amino acids. The DNA of the CDR3 is TGTGCCAGCAGCACAACCCGGCCGGGCCCGGGGCAGCCCCAGCATTTT. The encoded protein is CASSTTRPGPGQPQHF.

For this clonotype: One end of the junction is discordant with germline, which a read error may explain. V gene TRBV3-1 combines with J gene TRBJ1-2; no firm D call. Per germline, CDR1 LGHDT and CDR2 YNNKEL (reference sequence). CDR3 length equals 12 residues. The CDR3 nucleotides read TGCGCCAGCAGCCAGACACTTGATGGCAACACCTTC. Protein sequence: CASSQTLDGNTF.

To note about this clonotype: At one end the junction does not follow the germline gene, possibly because of a read error. This chain links TRBV7-9 with TRBJ2-3; perhaps TRBD1 as D (6 bases). This CDR3 comprises 17 residues. Germline CDR1 reads SEHNR; CDR2 reads FQNEAQ (reference sequence). CDR3 sequence: CAGSPDPGASSIDTQYF. CDR3 nucleotides: TGTGCCGGCAGCCCCGACCCAGGGGCTTCTAGCATAGATACGCAGTATTTT.

CDR3 DNA sequence: TGTGCCAGCAGCGAACCCCTACTAGCGGGGACTGAAGCTTTCTTT. The encoded protein is CASSEPLLAGTEAFF. This chain uses TRBV7-2 with TRBJ2-3, with D unresolved. The J call could be wrong; TRBJ1-1 is a better fit for the DNA end. Germline V gives CDR1 SGHTA, CDR2 FQGNSA. This CDR3 has 15 residues.